The clone carrying this T cell receptor beta chain was recorded once. Under the authors' procedure: Estimated nucleated cell counts came from reference gene primer amplification. Generated by immunoSEQ multiplex PCR, the TCRdb table keeps only in-frame clones and is missing some. Clone size and V and J calls were adopted from that table, with D and trimming inferred from the DNA. The data show approximately 120,000 clones, over 75% seen once. This entry belongs to a study of blood T cell repertoires in COVID-19. Whole-study context: Samples taken during acute and convalescent COVID-19 were collected in the United States, Italy and Spain. Sources were T cells, B-cell-depleted T cells, or PBMCs; the material itself was cDNA or gDNA.

The sample comprised peripheral blood. This clonotype was sampled from a woman aged 50 to 60 with acute or convalescent COVID-19.

The CDR3 spells CASRAWNEQFF. DNA for the CDR3: TGTGCCAGCAGAGCGTGGAATGAGCAGTTCTTC. This chain links TRBV12-3 or TRBV12-4 with TRBJ2-1; unclear D gene. This CDR3 region has 11 residues. Trimming left V 6 bases short and J 7 bases short, with 7 bases between.